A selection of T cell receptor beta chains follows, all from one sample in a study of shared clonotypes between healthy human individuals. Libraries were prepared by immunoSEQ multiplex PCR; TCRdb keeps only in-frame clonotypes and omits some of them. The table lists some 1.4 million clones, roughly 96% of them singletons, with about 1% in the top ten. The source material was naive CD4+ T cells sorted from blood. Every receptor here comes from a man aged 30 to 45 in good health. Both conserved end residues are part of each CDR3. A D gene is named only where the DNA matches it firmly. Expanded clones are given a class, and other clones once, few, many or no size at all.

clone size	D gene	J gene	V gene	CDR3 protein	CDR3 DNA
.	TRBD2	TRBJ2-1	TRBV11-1	CASAAGPSGHNEQFF	TGTGCCAGCGCCGCGGGGCCTAGCGGACACAATGAGCAGTTCTTC
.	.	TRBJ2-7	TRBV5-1	CASSLIGVALSYEQYF	TGCGCCAGCAGCTTGATTGGCGTCGCCCTGTCCTACGAGCAGTACTTC
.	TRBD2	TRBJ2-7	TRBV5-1	CASSPGLVESEQYF	TGCGCCAGCAGCCCGGGACTAGTTGAGAGCGAGCAGTACTTC
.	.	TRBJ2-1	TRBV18	CASSREGGTLSYNEQFF	TGTGCCAGCTCACGGGAGGGGGGGACCCTCTCCTACAATGAGCAGTTCTTC
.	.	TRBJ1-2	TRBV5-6	CASSLQQGGYTF	TGTGCCAGCAGCCTCCAACAAGGGGGCTACACCTTC
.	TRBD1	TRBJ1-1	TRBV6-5	CASSYGRGPTEAFF	TGTGCCAGCAGTTACGGCAGGGGGCCCACTGAAGCTTTCTTT
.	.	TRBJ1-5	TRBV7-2	CASRDSGGQPQHF	TGTGCCAGCAGGGATTCGGGGGGTCAGCCCCAGCATTTT
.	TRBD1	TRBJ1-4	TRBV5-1	CASSIGQGRSTNEKLFF	TGCGCCAGCAGCATAGGACAGGGGCGGTCGACTAATGAAAAACTGTTTTTT
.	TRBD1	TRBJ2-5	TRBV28	CASSLLGGDQETQYF	TGTGCCAGCAGTTTATTAGGGGGCGACCAAGAGACCCAGTACTTC
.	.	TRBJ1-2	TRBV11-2	CASSLGSSYYGYTF	TGTGCCAGCAGCTTAGGAAGTTCCTACTATGGCTACACCTTC
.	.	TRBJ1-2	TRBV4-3	CASSQEWFARTASGYTF	TGCGCCAGCAGCCAAGAATGGTTCGCGCGGACAGCTTCTGGCTACACCTTC
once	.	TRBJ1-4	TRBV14	CASSPVGFANEKLFF	TGTGCCAGCAGCCCGGTGGGCTTTGCTAATGAAAAACTGTTTTTT
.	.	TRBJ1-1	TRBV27	CASSLSTRRGVLARGTEAFF	TGTGCCAGCAGTTTATCGACCCGGAGGGGGGTCCTCGCCCGGGGCACTGAAGCTTTCTTT
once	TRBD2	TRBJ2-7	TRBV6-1	CASNLASGRVYEQYF	TGTGCCAGCAATTTAGCTAGCGGGAGGGTTTACGAGCAGTACTTC
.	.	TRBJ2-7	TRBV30	CAWRQEVTYEQYF	TGTGCCTGGAGGCAGGAGGTAACCTACGAGCAGTACTTC
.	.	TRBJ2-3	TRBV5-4	CASSLGGSPDTQYF	TGTGCCAGCAGCTTGGGGGGGAGTCCCGATACGCAGTATTTT
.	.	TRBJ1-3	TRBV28	CASSLAGDTIYF	TGTGCCAGCAGTTTAGCCGGTGACACCATATATTTT
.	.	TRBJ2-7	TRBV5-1	CASSLGTGSSYEQYF	TGCGCCAGCAGCTTAGGGACGGGGAGCTCCTACGAGCAGTACTTC
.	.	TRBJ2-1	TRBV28	CASSTAGFAYNEQFF	TGTGCCAGCAGTACAGCCGGGTTCGCATACAATGAGCAGTTCTTC
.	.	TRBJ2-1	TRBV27	CASSLWSSDEQFF	TGTGCCAGCAGTTTATGGTCCAGCGACGAGCAGTTCTTC
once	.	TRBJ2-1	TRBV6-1	CASSVTTSIDEQFF	TGTGCCAGCAGTGTGACCACTAGTATCGATGAGCAGTTCTTC
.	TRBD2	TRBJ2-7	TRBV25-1	CASTALAGISEQYF	TGTGCCAGCACTGCTCTAGCGGGTATCTCCGAGCAGTACTTC
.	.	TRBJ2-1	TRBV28	CASSRFPGTREIYNEQFF	TGTGCCAGCAGTCGATTCCCCGGGACAAGGGAGATCTACAATGAGCAGTTCTTC
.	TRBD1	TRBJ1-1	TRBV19	CASRNDRGGTEAFF	TGTGCCAGTAGAAACGACAGGGGTGGCACTGAAGCTTTCTTT
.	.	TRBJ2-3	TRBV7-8	CASSLGADTQYF	TGTGCCAGCAGCTTAGGCGCGGATACGCAGTATTTT
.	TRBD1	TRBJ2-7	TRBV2	CASRATGQGRSYEQYF	TGTGCCAGCAGGGCCACCGGACAGGGCCGATCCTACGAGCAGTACTTC
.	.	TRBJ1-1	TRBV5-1	CASSPSDGAEAFF	TGCGCCAGCAGCCCCTCCGATGGGGCTGAAGCTTTCTTT
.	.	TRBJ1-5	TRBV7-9	CASRPLVNQPQHF	TGTGCCAGTCGGCCCCTAGTCAATCAGCCCCAGCATTTT
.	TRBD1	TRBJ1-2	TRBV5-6	CASRTGGGRGYTF	TGTGCCAGCAGGACAGGGGGCGGTCGTGGCTACACCTTC
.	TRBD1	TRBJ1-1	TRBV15	CATSRAGGGRYTEAFF	TGTGCCACCAGCAGAGCTGGAGGGGGCCGGTACACTGAAGCTTTCTTT
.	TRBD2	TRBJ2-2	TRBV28	CASSLMAGVGTGELFF	TGTGCCAGCAGTTTAATGGCGGGAGTAGGGACCGGGGAGCTGTTTTTT
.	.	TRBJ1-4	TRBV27	CASSFGTGRQGKLFF	TGTGCCAGCAGTTTTGGCACGGGCAGGCAAGGAAAACTGTTTTTT
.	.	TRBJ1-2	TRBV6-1	CASRRRGEVYGYTF	TGTGCCAGCAGGAGGCGGGGGGAGGTCTATGGCTACACCTTC
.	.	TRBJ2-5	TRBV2	CASSGRGYQETQYF	TGTGCCAGCAGCGGACGGGGCTACCAAGAGACCCAGTACTTC
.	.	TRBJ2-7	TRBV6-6	CASSPTGSPYEQYF	TGTGCCAGCAGTCCGACAGGTTCGCCCTACGAGCAGTACTTC
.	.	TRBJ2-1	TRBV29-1	CSAAKGPNTYNEQFF	TGCAGCGCCGCGAAGGGACCGAATACCTACAATGAGCAGTTCTTC
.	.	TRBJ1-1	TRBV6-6	CASKDTEAFF	TGTGCCAGTAAGGACACTGAAGCTTTCTTT